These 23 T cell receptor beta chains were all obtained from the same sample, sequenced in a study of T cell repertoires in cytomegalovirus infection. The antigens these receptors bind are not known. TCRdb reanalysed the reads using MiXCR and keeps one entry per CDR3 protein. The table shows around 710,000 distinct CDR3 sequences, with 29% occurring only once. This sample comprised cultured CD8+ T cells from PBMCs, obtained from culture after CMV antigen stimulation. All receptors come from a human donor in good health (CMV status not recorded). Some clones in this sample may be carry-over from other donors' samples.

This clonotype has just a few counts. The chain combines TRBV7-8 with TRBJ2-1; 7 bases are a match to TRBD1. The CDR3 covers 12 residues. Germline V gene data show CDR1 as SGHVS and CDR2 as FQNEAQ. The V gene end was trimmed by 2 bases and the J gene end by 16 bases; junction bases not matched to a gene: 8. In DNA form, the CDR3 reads TGTGCCAGCAGCTTATTCCAGGGGGTTTCATTCTTC. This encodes CASSLFQGVSFF. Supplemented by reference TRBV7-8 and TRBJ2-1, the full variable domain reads GAGVSQSPRYKVAKRGQDVALRCDPISGHVSLFWYQQALGQGPEFLTYFQNEAQLDKSGLPSDRFFAERPEGSVSTLKIQRTQQEDSAVYLCASSLFQGVSFFGPGTRLTVL.

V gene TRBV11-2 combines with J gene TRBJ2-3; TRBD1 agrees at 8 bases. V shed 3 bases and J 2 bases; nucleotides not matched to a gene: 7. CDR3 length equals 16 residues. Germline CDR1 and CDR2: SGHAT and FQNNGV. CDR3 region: CASSLGQARYTDTQYF. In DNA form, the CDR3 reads TGTGCCAGCAGCTTGGGACAGGCAAGATACACAGATACGCAGTATTTT.

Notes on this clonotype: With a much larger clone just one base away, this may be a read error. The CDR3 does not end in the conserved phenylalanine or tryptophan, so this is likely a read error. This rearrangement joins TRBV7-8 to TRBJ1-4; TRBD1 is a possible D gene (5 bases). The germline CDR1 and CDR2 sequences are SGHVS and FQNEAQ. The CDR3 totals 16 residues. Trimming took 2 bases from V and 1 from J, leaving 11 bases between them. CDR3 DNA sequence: TGTGCCAGCAGCTTAAGGGACCGGCGAACTAATGAAAAACTGTTTCTT. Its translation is CASSLRDRRTNEKLFL.

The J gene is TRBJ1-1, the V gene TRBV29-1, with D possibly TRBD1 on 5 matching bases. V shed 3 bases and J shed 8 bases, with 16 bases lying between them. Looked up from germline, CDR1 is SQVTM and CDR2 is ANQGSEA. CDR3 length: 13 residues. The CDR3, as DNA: TGCAGCGTTGAGACCCCTGGGGCATACGAAGCTTTCTTT. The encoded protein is CSVETPGAYEAFF.

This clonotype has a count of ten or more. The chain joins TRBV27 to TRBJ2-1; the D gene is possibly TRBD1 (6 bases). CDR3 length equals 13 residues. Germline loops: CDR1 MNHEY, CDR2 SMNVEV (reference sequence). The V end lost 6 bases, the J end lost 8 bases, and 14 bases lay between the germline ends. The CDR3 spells CASSRGGAHEQFF. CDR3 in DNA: TGTGCCAGCAGCCGAGGGGGAGCCCATGAGCAGTTCTTC.

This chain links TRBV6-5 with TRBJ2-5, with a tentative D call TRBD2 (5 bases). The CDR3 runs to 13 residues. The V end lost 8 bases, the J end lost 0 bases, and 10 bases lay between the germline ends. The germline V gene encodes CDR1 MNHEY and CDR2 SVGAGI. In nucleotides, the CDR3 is TGTGCCAGCCGGGGTTCTCACCAAGAGACCCAGTACTTC. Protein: CASRGSHQETQYF.

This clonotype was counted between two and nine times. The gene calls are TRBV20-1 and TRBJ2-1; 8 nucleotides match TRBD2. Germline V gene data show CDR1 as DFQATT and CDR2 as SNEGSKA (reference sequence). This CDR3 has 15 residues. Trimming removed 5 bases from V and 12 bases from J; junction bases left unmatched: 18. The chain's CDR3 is CSARGLATYNVGQFF. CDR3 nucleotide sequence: TGCAGTGCTCGAGGACTAGCTACCTACAATGTTGGGCAGTTCTTC.

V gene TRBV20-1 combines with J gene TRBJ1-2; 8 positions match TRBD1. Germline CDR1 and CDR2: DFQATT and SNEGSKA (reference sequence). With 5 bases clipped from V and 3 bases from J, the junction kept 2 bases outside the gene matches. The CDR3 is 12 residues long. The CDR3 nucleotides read TGCAGTGCTCCGGACAGGGACTATGGCTACACCTTC. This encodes CSAPDRDYGYTF.

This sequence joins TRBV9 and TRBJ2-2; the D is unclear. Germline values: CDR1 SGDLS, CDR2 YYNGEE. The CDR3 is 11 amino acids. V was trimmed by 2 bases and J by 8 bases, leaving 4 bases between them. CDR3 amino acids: CASSVKGELFF. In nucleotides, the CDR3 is TGTGCCAGCAGCGTTAAGGGGGAGCTGTTTTTT.

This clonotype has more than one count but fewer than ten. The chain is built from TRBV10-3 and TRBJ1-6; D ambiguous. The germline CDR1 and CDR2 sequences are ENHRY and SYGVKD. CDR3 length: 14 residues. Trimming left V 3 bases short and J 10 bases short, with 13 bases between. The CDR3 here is CAISDAEVGSPLHF. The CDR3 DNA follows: TGTGCCATCAGTGATGCCGAGGTGGGGTCACCCCTCCACTTT.

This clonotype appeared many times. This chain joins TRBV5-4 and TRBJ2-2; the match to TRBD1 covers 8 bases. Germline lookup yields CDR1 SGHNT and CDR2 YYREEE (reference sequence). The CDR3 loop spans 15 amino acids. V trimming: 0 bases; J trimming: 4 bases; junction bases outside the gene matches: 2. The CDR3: CASSLGTGSTGELFF. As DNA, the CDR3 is TGTGCCAGCAGCTTGGGGACAGGGAGCACCGGGGAGCTGTTTTTT. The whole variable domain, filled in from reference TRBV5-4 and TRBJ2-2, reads ETGVTQSPTHLIKTRGQQVTLRCSSQSGHNTVSWYQQALGQGPQFIFQYYREEENGRGNFPPRFSGLQFPNYSSELNVNALELDDSALYLCASSLGTGSTGELFFGEGSRLTVL.

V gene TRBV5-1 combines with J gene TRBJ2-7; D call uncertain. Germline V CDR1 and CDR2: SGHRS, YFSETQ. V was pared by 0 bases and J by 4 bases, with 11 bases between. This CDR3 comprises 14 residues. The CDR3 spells CASSLDTPIYEQYF. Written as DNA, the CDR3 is TGCGCCAGCAGCTTGGACACCCCTATATACGAGCAGTACTTC.

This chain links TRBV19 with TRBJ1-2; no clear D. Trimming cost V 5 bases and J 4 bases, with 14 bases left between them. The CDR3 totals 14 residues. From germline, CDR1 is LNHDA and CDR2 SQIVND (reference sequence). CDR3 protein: CASSSSRIGYGYTF. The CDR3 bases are TGTGCCAGTAGTTCGTCTCGGATAGGCTATGGCTACACCTTC.

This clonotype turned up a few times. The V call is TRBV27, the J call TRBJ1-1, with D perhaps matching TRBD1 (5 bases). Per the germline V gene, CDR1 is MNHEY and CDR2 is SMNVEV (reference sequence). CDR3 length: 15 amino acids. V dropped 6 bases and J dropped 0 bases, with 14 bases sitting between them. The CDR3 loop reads CASSSRVYMNTEAFF. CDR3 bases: TGTGCCAGCAGCTCCAGGGTCTATATGAACACTGAAGCTTTCTTT.

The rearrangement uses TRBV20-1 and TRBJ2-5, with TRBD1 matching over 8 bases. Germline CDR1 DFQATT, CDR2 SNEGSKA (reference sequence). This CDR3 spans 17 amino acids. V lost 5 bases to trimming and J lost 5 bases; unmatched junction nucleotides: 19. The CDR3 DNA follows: TGCAGTGCTCTATGGACAGGGCCCGGGTTGGGCGCGGAGACCCAGTACTTC. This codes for CSALWTGPGLGAETQYF.

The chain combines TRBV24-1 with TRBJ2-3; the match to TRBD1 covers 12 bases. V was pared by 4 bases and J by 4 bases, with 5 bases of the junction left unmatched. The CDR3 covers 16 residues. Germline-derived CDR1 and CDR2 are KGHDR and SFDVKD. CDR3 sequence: CATSERDRGRADTQYF. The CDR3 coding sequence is TGTGCCACCAGTGAACGGGACAGGGGGCGTGCAGATACGCAGTATTTT.

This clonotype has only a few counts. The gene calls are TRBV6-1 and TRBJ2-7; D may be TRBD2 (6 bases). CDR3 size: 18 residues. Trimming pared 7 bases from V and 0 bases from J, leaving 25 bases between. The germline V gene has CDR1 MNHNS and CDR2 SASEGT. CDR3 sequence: CASTERAWGGALSYEQYF. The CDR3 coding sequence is TGTGCCAGCACTGAGCGGGCTTGGGGCGGGGCCCTCTCCTACGAGCAGTACTTC.

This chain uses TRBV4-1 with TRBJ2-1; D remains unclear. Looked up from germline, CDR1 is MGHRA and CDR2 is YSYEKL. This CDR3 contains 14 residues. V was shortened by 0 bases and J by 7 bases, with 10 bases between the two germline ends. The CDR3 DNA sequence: TGCGCCAGCAGCCAAGAGTTTGACGAAAATGAGCAGTTCTTC. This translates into CASSQEFDENEQFF.

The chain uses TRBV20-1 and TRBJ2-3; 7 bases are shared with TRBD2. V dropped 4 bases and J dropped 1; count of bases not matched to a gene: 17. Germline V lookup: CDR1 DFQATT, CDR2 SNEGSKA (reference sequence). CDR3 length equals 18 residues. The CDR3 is CSATRPSRLLAGTDTQYF. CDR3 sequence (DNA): TGCAGTGCTACCAGACCCTCAAGGTTGCTAGCGGGCACAGATACGCAGTATTTT.

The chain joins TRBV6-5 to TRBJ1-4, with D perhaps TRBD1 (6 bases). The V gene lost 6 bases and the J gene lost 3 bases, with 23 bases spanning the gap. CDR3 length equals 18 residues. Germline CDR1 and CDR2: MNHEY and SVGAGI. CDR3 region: CASSPTWAGAEANEKLFF. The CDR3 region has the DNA TGTGCCAGCAGCCCTACCTGGGCAGGGGCTGAAGCTAATGAAAAACTGTTTTTT.

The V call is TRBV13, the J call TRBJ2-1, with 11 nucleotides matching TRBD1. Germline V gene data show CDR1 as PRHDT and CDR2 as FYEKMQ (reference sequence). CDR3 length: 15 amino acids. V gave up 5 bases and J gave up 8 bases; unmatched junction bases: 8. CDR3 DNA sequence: TGTGCCAGCAGCCCCTCGGGACAGGGGGTTGATGAGCAGTTCTTC. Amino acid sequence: CASSPSGQGVDEQFF.

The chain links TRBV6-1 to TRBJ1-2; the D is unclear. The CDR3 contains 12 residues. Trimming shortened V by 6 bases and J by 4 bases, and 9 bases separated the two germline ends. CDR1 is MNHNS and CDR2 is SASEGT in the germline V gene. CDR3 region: CASRQPPYGYTF. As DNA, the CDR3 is TGTGCCAGCAGACAGCCCCCCTATGGCTACACCTTC.

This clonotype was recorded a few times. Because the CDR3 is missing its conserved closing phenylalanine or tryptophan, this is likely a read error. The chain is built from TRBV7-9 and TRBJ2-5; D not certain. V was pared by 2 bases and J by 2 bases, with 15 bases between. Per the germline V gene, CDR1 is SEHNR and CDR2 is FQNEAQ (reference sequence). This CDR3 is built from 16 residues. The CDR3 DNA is TGTGCCAGCAGCTTACCTGGGCCCGAGGCGCAAGAGACCCAGTACTTA. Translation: CASSLPGPEAQETQYL.